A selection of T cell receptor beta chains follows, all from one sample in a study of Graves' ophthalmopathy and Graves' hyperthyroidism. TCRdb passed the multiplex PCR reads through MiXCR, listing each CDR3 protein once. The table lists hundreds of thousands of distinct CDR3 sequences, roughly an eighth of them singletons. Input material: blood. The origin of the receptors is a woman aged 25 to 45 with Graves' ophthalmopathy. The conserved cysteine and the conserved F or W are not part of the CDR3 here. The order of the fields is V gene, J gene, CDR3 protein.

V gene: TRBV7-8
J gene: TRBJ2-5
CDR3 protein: ASSKRTSGGKTQY

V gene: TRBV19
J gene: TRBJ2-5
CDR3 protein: ASSKNVGLQETQY

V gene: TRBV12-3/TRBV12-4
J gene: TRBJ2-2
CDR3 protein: ASRGQGVYNTGELF

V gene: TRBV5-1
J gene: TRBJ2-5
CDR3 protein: ASSSDFGESGTQY

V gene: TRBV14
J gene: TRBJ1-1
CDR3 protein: ASSRLRGLTRGGTEAL

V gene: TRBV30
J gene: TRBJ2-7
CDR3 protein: AWSVRKEAGSYEQY

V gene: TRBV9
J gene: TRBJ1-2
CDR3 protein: ASSGYGYT

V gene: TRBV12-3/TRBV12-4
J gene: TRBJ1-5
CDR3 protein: ASSPSFGSNQPQH

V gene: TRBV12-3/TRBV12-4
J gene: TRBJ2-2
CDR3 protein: ASSPPRGDIGAGELF

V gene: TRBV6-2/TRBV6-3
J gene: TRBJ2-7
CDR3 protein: ASSYRGAATYEQY

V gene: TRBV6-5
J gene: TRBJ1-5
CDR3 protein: ASRTTGGNQPQH

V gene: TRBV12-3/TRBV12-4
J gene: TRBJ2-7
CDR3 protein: ASSLLSGLDERY

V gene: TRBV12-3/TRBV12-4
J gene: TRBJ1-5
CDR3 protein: ASSPGGYSNQPQH

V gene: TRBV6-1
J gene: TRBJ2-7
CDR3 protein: ASSGGQSYEQY

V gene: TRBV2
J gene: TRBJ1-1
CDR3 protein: ASSPRTSTNTEAF

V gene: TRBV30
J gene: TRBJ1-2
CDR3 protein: AWSVTGNANYGYT

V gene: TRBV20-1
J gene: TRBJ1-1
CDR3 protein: SANAEGIDTEAF

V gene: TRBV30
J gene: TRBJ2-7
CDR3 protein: AWSVHIGAYEQY

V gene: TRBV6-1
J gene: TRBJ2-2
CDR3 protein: ASSEEKTGELS

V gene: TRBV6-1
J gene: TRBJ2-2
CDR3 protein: ASSELRGTGELF

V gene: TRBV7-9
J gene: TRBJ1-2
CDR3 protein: ASSLEGGGYGYT

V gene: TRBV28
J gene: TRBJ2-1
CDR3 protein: ASSFEGSSSYNEQF

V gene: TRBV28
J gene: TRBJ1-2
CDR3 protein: ASSPGEGFYYGYT

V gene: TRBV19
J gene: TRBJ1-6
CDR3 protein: ASMRGGNSPLH

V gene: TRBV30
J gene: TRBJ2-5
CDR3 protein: AWSTPRDRGKETQY

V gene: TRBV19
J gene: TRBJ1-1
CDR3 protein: ASSIAPLRGRMNTEAF

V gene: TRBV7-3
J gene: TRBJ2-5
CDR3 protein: ASSEAGGRTQY

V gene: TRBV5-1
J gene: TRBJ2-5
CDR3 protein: ASSLEAGVLETQY

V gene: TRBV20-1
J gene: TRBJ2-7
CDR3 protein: SADGLAGGSEQY

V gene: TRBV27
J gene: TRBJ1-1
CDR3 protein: ASSALWGRRVTEAF

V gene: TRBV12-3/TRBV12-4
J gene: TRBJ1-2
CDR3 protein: ASSRDNGLSGYT

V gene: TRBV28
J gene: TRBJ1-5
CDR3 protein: ASSFGGWGRPGVGPQH

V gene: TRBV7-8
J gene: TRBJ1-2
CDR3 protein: ASSLTGRSGYGYT

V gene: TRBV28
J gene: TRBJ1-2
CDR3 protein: ASSSGTGNGYT

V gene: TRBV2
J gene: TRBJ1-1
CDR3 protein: ASSPDRRNVNTEAF

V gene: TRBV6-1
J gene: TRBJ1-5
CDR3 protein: AGGSGQLNQPQH

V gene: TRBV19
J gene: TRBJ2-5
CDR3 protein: ASSIVVSRPETQY

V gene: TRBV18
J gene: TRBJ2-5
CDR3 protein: ASSPGDRRETQY

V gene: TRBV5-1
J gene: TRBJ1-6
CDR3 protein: ASSYRGAESPLH

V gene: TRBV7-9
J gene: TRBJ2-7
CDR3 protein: ASSHWDREYEQY

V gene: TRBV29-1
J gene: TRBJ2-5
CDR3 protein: SVQGQKLYQETQY

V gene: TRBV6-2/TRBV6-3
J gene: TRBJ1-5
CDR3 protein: ASLMGQGLGFGNQPQH

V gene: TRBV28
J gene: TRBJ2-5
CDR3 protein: ASSYRTSGLYQETQY

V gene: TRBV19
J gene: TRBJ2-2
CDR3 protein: ACSWGRYTGELF

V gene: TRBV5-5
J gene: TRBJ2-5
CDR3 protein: ASSLTSGGQTQY

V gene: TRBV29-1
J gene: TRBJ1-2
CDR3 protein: SVEDRSGGNYGYT

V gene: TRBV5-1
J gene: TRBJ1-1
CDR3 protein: ASRPGTMNTEAF

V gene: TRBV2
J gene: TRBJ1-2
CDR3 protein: ASSEFNFYGYT

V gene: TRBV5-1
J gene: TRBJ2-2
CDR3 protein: ASSRNSANTGELF

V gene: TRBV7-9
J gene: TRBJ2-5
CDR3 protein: ASSPGGQGTQY

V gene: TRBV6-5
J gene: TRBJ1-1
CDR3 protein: ASSIPGLDTEAF

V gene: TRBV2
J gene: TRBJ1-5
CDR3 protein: ASSENISNQPQH

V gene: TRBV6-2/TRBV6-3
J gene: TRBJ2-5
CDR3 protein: ASSYGAGTSGGWRETQY